The rows below give T cell receptor beta chains drawn from one sample of a study of blood T cell repertoires in COVID-19. The table came from immunoSEQ multiplex PCR; TCRdb's copy has only in-frame clones and leaves some out. The sample includes 57,000 or so clones, 88% seen only once; the top ten take around a fifth. Source material: peripheral blood. Every receptor here comes from a woman in her forties or fifties with active or convalescent COVID-19. Both conserved end residues are part of each CDR3. A D gene is named only where the DNA matches it firmly. Expanded clones get a size class; other rows say once, few or many, or leave the size out.

>TRBD1|-|TRBJ1-1|TRBV29-1
CSVGQGTTEAFF
TGCAGCGTGGGACAGGGGACCACTGAAGCTTTCTTT
>TRBD1|-|TRBJ1-1|TRBV18
CASSPPGTAMMNTEAFF
TGTGCCAGCTCACCACCCGGGACAGCAATGATGAACACTGAAGCTTTCTTT
>-|-|TRBJ2-1|TRBV9
CASSQPRAGGSYNEQFF
TGTGCCAGCAGCCAGCCTCGAGCGGGTGGGTCCTACAATGAGCAGTTCTTC
>-|-|TRBJ1-1|TRBV3-1/TRBV3-2
CASSPDTGEAFF
TGTGCCAGCAGCCCAGACACAGGGGAAGCTTTCTTT
>TRBD1|-|TRBJ1-6|TRBV6-5
CASSPDRVSSPLHF
TGTGCCAGCAGTCCAGACAGGGTCAGTTCACCCCTCCACTTT
>-|-|TRBJ1-1|TRBV5-6
CASSPGSTEAFF
TGTGCCAGCAGCCCAGGGTCCACTGAAGCTTTCTTT
>TRBD1|once|TRBJ2-2|TRBV13
CASMRLRQGVTGELFF
TGTGCCAGCATGAGGTTGAGACAGGGGGTCACCGGGGAGCTGTTTTTT
>-|-|TRBJ2-5|TRBV28
CAGRGGGQETQYF
TGTGCCGGTAGGGGTGGTGGACAAGAGACCCAGTACTTC
>-|-|TRBJ1-1|TRBV7-6
CASSLAPGIEAFF
TGTGCCAGCAGCTTAGCGCCAGGGATTGAAGCTTTCTTT
>TRBD1|-|TRBJ1-1|TRBV11-2
CASSWGQGIYLNTEAFF
TGTGCCAGCAGCTGGGGACAGGGGATATACCTAAACACTGAAGCTTTCTTT
>-|-|TRBJ2-2|TRBV24-1
CATSDFKFPGELFF
TGTGCCACCAGTGATTTCAAATTTCCCGGGGAGCTGTTTTTT
>TRBD2|-|TRBJ2-3|TRBV29-1
CSVEGTSTGADTQYF
TGCAGCGTTGAAGGGACTAGCACAGGTGCAGATACGCAGTATTTT
>-|-|TRBJ2-2|TRBV28
CASSPGHTTGELFF
TGTGCCAGCAGTCCCGGACATACCACCGGGGAGCTGTTTTTT
>-|once|TRBJ2-7|TRBV4-1
CASSQGTSRNPYEQYF
TGCGCCAGCAGCCAAGGAACTAGCCGAAATCCCTACGAGCAGTACTTC
>TRBD2|-|TRBJ2-3|TRBV5-1
CASSGGGTSVDTDTQYF
TGCGCCAGCAGCGGGGGAGGGACTAGCGTAGACACAGATACGCAGTATTTT
>-|-|TRBJ2-1|TRBV19
CASSIGTRGEQFF
TGTGCCAGTAGTATAGGAACCCGAGGTGAGCAGTTCTTC
>-|-|TRBJ2-1|TRBV7-2
CASSFRPGLGVNEQFF
TGTGCCAGCAGCTTCCGGCCGGGACTGGGGGTAAATGAGCAGTTCTTC
>-|-|TRBJ2-5|TRBV29-1
CSVLPLGVMETQYF
TGCAGCGTTCTACCCTTAGGGGTAATGGAGACCCAGTACTTC
>-|-|TRBJ2-5|TRBV2
CASSEGGLSWWETQYF
TGTGCCAGCAGTGAGGGAGGCCTTTCATGGTGGGAGACCCAGTACTTC
>TRBD1|-|TRBJ2-5|TRBV29-1
CSVGGTGSGETQYF
TGCAGCGTCGGCGGGACAGGGTCCGGAGAGACCCAGTACTTC
>-|-|TRBJ2-5|TRBV14
CASSQDRVRKETQYF
TGTGCCAGCAGCCAAGATCGGGTCAGAAAAGAGACCCAGTACTTC
>-|-|TRBJ1-3|TRBV5-1
CASRTGRSGNTIYF
TGCGCCAGCAGAACAGGCCGCTCTGGAAACACCATATATTTT
>-|-|TRBJ2-7|TRBV7-2
CASSFSQYEQYF
TGTGCCAGCAGCTTTTCCCAGTACGAGCAGTACTTC
>-|-|TRBJ1-2|TRBV12-5
CASGLRSRVYGYTF
TGTGCTAGTGGTTTGAGGTCCAGGGTGTATGGCTACACCTTC
>TRBD1|-|TRBJ2-5|TRBV9
CASSVAGTGWGETQYF
TGTGCCAGCAGCGTAGCCGGGACAGGCTGGGGGGAGACCCAGTACTTC
>TRBD2|-|TRBJ2-7|TRBV4-2
CASSPGLESAYEQYF
TGTGCCAGCAGCCCAGGACTAGAGAGCGCTTACGAGCAGTACTTC
>TRBD1|-|TRBJ2-2|TRBV19
CASSMGGQGNPGELFF
TGTGCCAGTAGTATGGGAGGACAGGGGAACCCCGGGGAGCTGTTTTTT
>-|-|TRBJ1-1|TRBV10-2
CASSRSNAEAFF
TGCGCCAGCAGTCGCAGTAACGCTGAAGCTTTCTTT
>TRBD1|-|TRBJ2-1|TRBV27
CATSGTGGRNEQFF
TGTGCCACGTCTGGGACAGGGGGTAGGAATGAGCAGTTCTTC
>TRBD1|-|TRBJ2-1|TRBV2
CASRGDRGVYNEQFF
TGTGCCAGCAGGGGGGACAGGGGCGTTTACAATGAGCAGTTCTTC
>-|-|TRBJ1-2|TRBV25-1
CASSDDRGARGYGYTF
TGTGCCAGCAGTGATGACCGGGGGGCGCGGGGCTATGGCTACACCTTC
>TRBD1|-|TRBJ2-7|TRBV10-2
CASRGQGPYEQYF
TGCGCCAGCAGGGGACAGGGCCCCTACGAGCAGTACTTC
>TRBD1|-|TRBJ1-2|TRBV29-1
CSVVRGDYGYTF
TGCAGCGTCGTCAGGGGGGACTATGGCTACACCTTC
>-|few|TRBJ1-4|TRBV5-8
CASSLGAGAANEKLFF
TGTGCCAGCAGCTTGGGGGCGGGTGCGGCTAATGAAAAACTGTTTTTT
>TRBD1|-|TRBJ2-7|TRBV6-8
CASRPGTVEQYF
TGTGCCAGCAGACCCGGGACAGTCGAGCAGTACTTC
>TRBD1|-|TRBJ2-2|TRBV9
CASSAWTGSTGELFF
TGTGCCAGCAGCGCCTGGACAGGTTCCACCGGGGAGCTGTTTTTT
>TRBD1|-|TRBJ2-3|TRBV7-3
CASSRDRADTQYF
TGTGCCAGCAGCCGAGACAGGGCAGATACGCAGTATTTT
>TRBD2|-|TRBJ2-4|TRBV9
CASSVESGRGYIQYF
TGTGCCAGCAGCGTAGAAAGCGGGAGGGGGTACATTCAGTACTTC
>-|-|TRBJ2-2|TRBV28
CASSPGVGGELFF
TGTGCCAGCAGTCCCGGGGTGGGCGGGGAGCTGTTTTTT
>TRBD1|-|TRBJ1-2|TRBV30
CAWHRDRPYGYTF
TGTGCCTGGCACCGGGACAGACCCTATGGCTACACCTTC
>-|-|TRBJ2-1|TRBV13
CASSSDPGSPYNEQFF
TGTGCCAGCAGCTCCGACCCTGGGAGTCCCTACAATGAGCAGTTCTTC
>TRBD1|-|TRBJ2-7|TRBV4-1
CASSQVPGQQYEQYF
TGCGCCAGCAGCCAAGTTCCGGGACAGCAATACGAGCAGTACTTC
>-|-|TRBJ2-7|TRBV10-3
CAISESKTVEQYF
TGTGCCATCAGTGAGTCGAAGACAGTGGAGCAGTACTTC
>TRBD2|-|TRBJ2-1|TRBV27
CASSFMASGSNEQFF
TGTGCCAGCAGTTTTATGGCTAGCGGGAGCAATGAGCAGTTCTTC
>-|-|TRBJ2-7|TRBV27
CASSLSYGGDDTYEQYF
TGTGCCAGCAGTTTATCGTATGGAGGGGACGACACCTACGAGCAGTACTTC
>TRBD1|-|TRBJ1-2|TRBV28
CASIGGGQGIYGYTF
TGTGCCAGCATCGGAGGGGGACAGGGGATCTATGGCTACACCTTC
>TRBD1|-|TRBJ2-7|TRBV9
CASSRGQAELYEQYF
TGTGCCAGCAGCCGCGGACAGGCTGAACTCTACGAGCAGTACTTC
>-|-|TRBJ2-1|TRBV18
CASSPPGGGSYNEQFF
TGTGCCAGCTCACCACCGGGAGGGGGGTCCTACAATGAGCAGTTCTTC
>-|once|TRBJ1-5|TRBV7-2
CASSLLGAGQPQHF
TGTGCCAGCAGCTTATTGGGGGCTGGCCAGCCCCAGCATTTT
>TRBD2|-|TRBJ2-7|TRBV29-1
CSVSGRANSVNEQYF
TGCAGCGTTAGCGGGAGGGCCAATAGTGTGAACGAGCAGTACTTC